This T cell receptor (beta chain) was sequenced for a study of cytomegalovirus exposure and HLA in healthy donors. On the study more broadly: Around 85 million unique TCRs from HLA-typed donors were held in an early data release.

Per germline, CDR1 MNHNS and CDR2 SASEGT. The V and J ends lost 4 bases and 7 bases, in that order; junction bases with no gene match: 12. The CDR3 length is 15 residues. In regard to this clone: The target antigen is unknown.

Study results and caveats: In most subjects, TCR beta sequences reportedly gave accurate predictions of HLA-A and HLA-B alleles. A later look showed TCR association rates differing by HLA locus, highest for DRB1 and lowest for HLA-C. TCR beta chains associated with HLA were, in a later analysis, more clonally expanded than equally common others.

Use of 60 Vbeta and 13 Jbeta primers characterized the PCR. Sequencing used immunoSEQ multiplex PCR; TCRdb keeps in-frame clones, though not all of them. The table shows about 110,000 clones, with about four fifths occurring only once. Sequencing input: PBMCs. The gene calls are TRBV6-1 and TRBJ1-2; 7 bases are a match to TRBD1. The source of this sequence is a man aged 25-45 years in good health and CMV-seropositive. The CDR3 protein is CASSGGDSNYRGYTF. CDR3 nucleotides: TGTGCCAGCAGTGGAGGGGACAGCAACTACCGTGGCTACACCTTC.